The present TCR beta chain was sequenced within a study of T cells in Graves' hyperthyroidism and ophthalmopathy. V was cut by 4 bases and J by 0 bases, with 10 bases left in between. Germline V gene lookup returns CDR1 KGHSH and CDR2 LQKENI. The CDR3 spans 15 residues. This clonotype was seen a few times. Newly diagnosed patients aged 18 to 65 had hyperthyroidism of under 2 months' duration. Amplification yielded TCR beta CDR3 regions, with RNA transcripts as the source. The TCR CDR3 first-round RT-PCR relied on the HTBI primer set. One entry per CDR3 protein results from TCRdb running MiXCR on the multiplex PCR reads. Altogether fewer than 900,000 distinct CDR3 sequences are present, roughly 17% being singletons, with the ten largest covering approximately 8%.

This chain connects TRBV18 to TRBJ1-5; D gene uncertain. This clonotype originated in a man younger than 35 with Graves' hyperthyroidism. The sequenced sample was blood. This CDR3 is CASSQVTNSNQPQHF. The DNA of the CDR3 is TGTGCCAGCTCACAAGTTACCAATAGCAATCAGCCCCAGCATTTT.